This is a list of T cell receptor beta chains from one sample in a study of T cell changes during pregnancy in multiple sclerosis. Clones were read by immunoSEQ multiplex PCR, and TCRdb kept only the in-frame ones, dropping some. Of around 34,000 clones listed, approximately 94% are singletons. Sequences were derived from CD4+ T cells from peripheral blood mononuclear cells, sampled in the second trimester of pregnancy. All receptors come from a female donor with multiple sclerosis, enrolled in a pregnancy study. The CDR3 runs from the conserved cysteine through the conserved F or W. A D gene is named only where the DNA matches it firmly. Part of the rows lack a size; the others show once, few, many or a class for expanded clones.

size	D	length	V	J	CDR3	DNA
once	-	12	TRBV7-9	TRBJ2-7	CASGDGSYEQYF	TGTGCCAGCGGAGACGGCTCCTACGAGCAGTACTTC
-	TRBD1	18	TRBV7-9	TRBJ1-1	CASSPHAGQGVVDTEAFF	TGTGCCAGCAGCCCCCACGCGGGACAGGGGGTCGTAGACACTGAAGCTTTCTTT
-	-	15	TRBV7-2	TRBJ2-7	CASSPAFASSYEQYF	TGTGCCAGCAGCCCTGCTTTCGCGAGCTCCTACGAGCAGTACTTC
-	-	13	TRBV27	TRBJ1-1	CASSLNRNTEAFF	TGTGCCAGCAGTTTAAACAGAAACACTGAAGCTTTCTTT
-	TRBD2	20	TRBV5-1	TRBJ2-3	CASSLRTSGGVSVPTDTQYF	TGCGCCAGCAGCTTGAGAACTAGCGGGGGGGTTTCTGTTCCCACAGATACGCAGTATTTT
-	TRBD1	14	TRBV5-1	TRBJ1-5	CASSLGTGGQPQHF	TGCGCCAGCAGCTTGGGGACAGGGGGTCAGCCCCAGCATTTT
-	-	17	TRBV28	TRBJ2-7	CASSFLRAIGVLDEQYF	TGTGCCAGCAGTTTTTTGCGGGCGATCGGGGTACTAGACGAGCAGTACTTC
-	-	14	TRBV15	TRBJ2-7	CATSRDRSRYEQYF	TGTGCCACCAGCAGAGATCGGAGCCGATACGAGCAGTACTTC
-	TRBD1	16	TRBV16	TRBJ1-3	CASSALQGPSGNTIYF	TGTGCCAGCAGCGCCTTACAGGGGCCCTCTGGAAACACCATATATTTT
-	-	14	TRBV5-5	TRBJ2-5	CASSLVAGLETQYF	TGTGCCAGCAGCTTGGTAGCTGGGTTGGAGACCCAGTACTTC
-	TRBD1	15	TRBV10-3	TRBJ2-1	CAISASGQGFDEQFF	TGTGCCATCAGTGCTTCGGGACAGGGGTTCGATGAGCAGTTCTTC
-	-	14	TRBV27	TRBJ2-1	CASSRLATYNEQFF	TGTGCCAGCAGTCGGCTAGCGACCTACAATGAGCAGTTCTTC
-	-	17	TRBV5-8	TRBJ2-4	CASSLWRSQVAKNIQYF	TGTGCCAGCAGCTTGTGGAGGAGTCAAGTAGCCAAAAACATTCAGTACTTC
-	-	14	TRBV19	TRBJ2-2	CASSITAGTGELFF	TGTGCCAGTAGTATCACGGCGGGCACCGGGGAGCTGTTTTTT
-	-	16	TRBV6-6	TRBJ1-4	CASSHGGRGISEKLFF	TGTGCCAGCAGCCACGGAGGGCGGGGAATCTCTGAAAAACTGTTTTTT
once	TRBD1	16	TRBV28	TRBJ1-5	CASSSPGQVINGPQHF	TGTGCCAGCAGTTCCCCCGGACAGGTTATCAACGGGCCCCAGCATTTT
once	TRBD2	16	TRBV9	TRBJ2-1	CASSAYLGGGDNEQFF	TGTGCCAGCAGCGCATACCTAGGCGGGGGGGACAATGAGCAGTTCTTC
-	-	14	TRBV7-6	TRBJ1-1	CASSLGTVNTEAFF	TGTGCCAGCAGCTTAGGTACGGTTAACACTGAAGCTTTCTTT
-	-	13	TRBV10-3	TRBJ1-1	CAISEMGGTEAFF	TGTGCCATCAGTGAGATGGGAGGGACTGAAGCTTTCTTT